These 27 T cell receptor beta chains originate from one sample sequenced in a study of T-cell reconstitution after alpha-beta-depleted transplantation in children. Preparation of the TCRbeta library involved a method that used unique molecular identifiers. TCRdb independently ran MiXCR on the PCR reads; one entry per CDR3 protein. Of about 830,000 distinct CDR3 sequences listed, approximately 15% are singletons. Material: PBMCs, mostly from graft donor cells, obtained 360 days after TCRalphabeta/CD19-depleted stem cell transplant. These receptors all come from a male patient between 5 and 17 years old who had a stem cell transplant for acute lymphoblastic leukemia, so the T cells may come from the graft donor.

This clonotype was seen many times. The CDR3 DNA is TGCGCCAGCAGCAGGGGGACTAGCGAGGTTAATGAGCAGTTCTTC. Residues: CASSRGTSEVNEQFF. The chain combines TRBV5-1 with TRBJ2-1; 10 positions match TRBD2. This CDR3 has 15 residues. The V segment lost 4 bases and the J segment 7 bases; nucleotides outside the gene matches: 8. Germline V lookup: CDR1 SGHRS, CDR2 YFSETQ.

V gene TRBV4-1 combines with J gene TRBJ2-1; 7 bases are shared with TRBD2. After removal of 2 bases from V and 3 bases from J, the junction contained 13 bases not matched to a gene. Germline CDR1 reads MGHRA; CDR2 reads YSYEKL. The CDR3 covers 18 residues. The chain's CDR3 is CASSQPFLLAAIYNEQFF. The CDR3 DNA reads as TGCGCCAGCAGCCAACCCTTTCTCCTAGCGGCCATCTACAATGAGCAGTTCTTC.

The chain joins TRBV6-1 to TRBJ2-6; maybe TRBD2 (6 bases). Trimming stripped 5 bases from V and 3 bases from J, with 11 bases between. CDR1 and CDR2 (germline): MNHNS, SASEGT. CDR3 length: 15 amino acids. The CDR3 DNA is TGTGCCAGCAGTAAGAGGGGAGGTGGGGCCAACGTCCTGACTTTC. Its translation is CASSKRGGGANVLTF.

This clonotype was counted only a few times. In DNA, the CDR3 is TGCGCCAGCAGCTTGGAGTGGACTAGCGACGGGGAGCTGTTTTTT. Its protein is CASSLEWTSDGELFF. This chain connects TRBV5-1 to TRBJ2-2; 9 bases fit TRBD2. The CDR3 is 15 residues long. Unmatched junction bases numbered 4, after V lost 0 bases and J lost 7 bases. Germline V gene sequence: CDR1 SGHRS, CDR2 YFSETQ.

J is TRBJ2-1 and V is TRBV12-3 or TRBV12-4; D possibly corresponds to TRBD1 (6 bases). The CDR3 covers 15 residues. V gave up 6 bases and J gave up 1 base, with 13 bases separating them. The chain's CDR3 is CASRAGQWSYNEQFF. The DNA for the CDR3 is TGTGCCAGCAGAGCCGGACAGTGGTCCTACAATGAGCAGTTCTTC.

This clonotype was detected ten times or more. This chain joins TRBV5-1 and TRBJ2-4; 12 bases map to TRBD2. The J segment lost 1 base and the V segment lost 4 bases, leaving 3 bases of the junction unmatched. The CDR3 is 16 amino acids. The germline V gene encodes CDR1 SGHRS and CDR2 YFSETQ. The CDR3 protein is CASSQTSGSAKNIQYF. The CDR3, as DNA: TGCGCCAGCAGCCAGACTAGCGGGAGTGCCAAAAACATTCAGTACTTC.

V usage is TRBV5-1 and J usage is TRBJ2-7; D uncertain. Germline V gene data show CDR1 as SGHRS and CDR2 as YFSETQ. The CDR3 runs 13 residues. Between the trimmed V and J ends, which lost 2 bases and 2 bases, there was a span of 8 bases. This CDR3 reads CASSFLITYEQYF. The CDR3 DNA sequence: TGCGCCAGCAGCTTCCTTATTACCTACGAGCAGTACTTC. The full variable domain, in which reference TRBV5-1 and TRBJ2-7 provide the parts outside the CDR3, is KAGVTQTPRYLIKTRGQQVTLSCSPISGHRSVSWYQQTPGQGLQFLFEYFSETQRNKGNFPGRFSGRQFSNSRSEMNVSTLELGDSALYLCASSFLITYEQYFGPGTRLTVT.

At least ten counts were recorded for this clonotype. The chain combines TRBV29-1 with TRBJ2-2; D not certain. The V gene's germline CDR1 is SQVTM and CDR2 ANQGSEA. Trimming took off 0 bases at V and 6 bases at J, with 11 bases between the two ends. The CDR3 has 14 residues. The CDR3, as DNA: TGCAGCGTTGAAGATCTTCTGGGTCCCGGGGAGCTGTTTTTT. This gives the protein CSVEDLLGPGELFF.

The rearrangement joins TRBV5-1 to TRBJ2-3; either TRBD1 or TRBD2 may supply D (5 bases each). Between the trimmed V and J ends, which lost 2 bases and 5 bases, there was a span of 18 bases. Germline V gene lookup returns CDR1 SGHRS and CDR2 YFSETQ. This CDR3 has 16 residues. DNA of the CDR3: TGCGCCAGCAGCTTTGGAAGTTGGGGGTTCAGAGATACGCAGTATTTT. This encodes CASSFGSWGFRDTQYF. Full variable domain (outside the CDR3, taken from reference TRBV5-1 and TRBJ2-3): KAGVTQTPRYLIKTRGQQVTLSCSPISGHRSVSWYQQTPGQGLQFLFEYFSETQRNKGNFPGRFSGRQFSNSRSEMNVSTLELGDSALYLCASSFGSWGFRDTQYFGPGTRLTVL.

The V call is TRBV10-3, the J call TRBJ2-2; D unclear. CDR1 is ENHRY and CDR2 is SYGVKD in the germline V gene. The length of the CDR3 is 14 residues. V lost 2 bases, J lost 7 bases, and 11 bases lay in between. CDR3 in DNA: TGTGCCATCAGTGAGCCCTCAGTATACGGGGAGCTGTTTTTT. Translation: CAISEPSVYGELFF.

V and J are TRBV12-3 or TRBV12-4 and TRBJ2-7, with D tentatively TRBD2 (5 bases). V was pared by 6 bases and J by 1 base, with 13 bases between. This CDR3 spans 14 amino acids. The CDR3 sequence: CASRVSGRSYEQYF. The CDR3 DNA reads TGTGCCAGCAGAGTGTCGGGAAGGTCCTACGAGCAGTACTTC.

This clonotype was picked up one time. The CDR3 sequence: CASSRMESVVHGANVLTF. CDR3 sequence (DNA): TGTGCCAGCAGCCGAATGGAATCGGTGGTCCATGGGGCCAACGTCCTGACTTTC. This sequence joins TRBV4-2 and TRBJ2-6; no definite D call. The CDR3 loop spans 18 amino acids. V shed 4 bases and J shed 3 bases, with 19 bases lying between them. CDR1 is LGHNA and CDR2 is YNFKEQ in the germline V gene.

With regard to this clonotype: This may be a read error: a much more frequent sequence differs by one nucleotide. This sequence joins TRBV5-1 and TRBJ2-2; TRBD2 might be the D (5 bases). CDR3 length equals 15 residues. Germline V gives CDR1 SGHRS, CDR2 YFSETQ. The CDR3 sequence: CASSLGEFDTGEPFF. CDR3 sequence (DNA): TGCGCCAGCAGCTTGGGGGAGTTCGACACCGGGGAGCCGTTTTTT.

The chain carries TRBV27 and TRBJ1-5, with TRBD1 matching 7 bases. V was pared by 6 bases and J by 4 bases, with 15 bases of the junction left unmatched. There are 17 residues in the CDR3. In germline, CDR1 is MNHEY, CDR2 SMNVEV (reference sequence). CDR3 region: CASREQGKRGRNQPQHF. As DNA, the CDR3 is TGTGCCAGCAGGGAACAGGGGAAAAGGGGCCGAAATCAGCCCCAGCATTTT.

This clonotype has just a few counts. The rearrangement joins TRBV5-1 to TRBJ2-3, with a weak D call TRBD2 (6 bases). Germline lookup yields CDR1 SGHRS and CDR2 YFSETQ. Trimming pared 0 bases from V and 1 base from J, leaving 12 bases between. The CDR3 has 16 residues. CDR3 bases: TGCGCCAGCAGCTTGGATGGAGGGTCGGGCACAGATACGCAGTATTTT. Its translation is CASSLDGGSGTDTQYF.

This clonotype appeared many times. J is TRBJ2-7 and V is TRBV15; D ambiguous. Germline lookup yields CDR1 LNHNV and CDR2 YYDKDF (reference sequence). V dropped 0 bases and J dropped 4 bases, with 13 bases sitting between them. This CDR3 has 15 residues. CDR3 sequence reads: CATSRDKESLYEQYF. Here the CDR3 DNA reads TGTGCCACCAGCAGAGATAAGGAATCCTTATACGAGCAGTACTTC.

This clonotype came up a few times. This chain connects TRBV9 to TRBJ2-1; 13 bases are shared with TRBD2. The CDR3 is made up of 16 amino acids. V lost 3 bases and J lost 6; bases outside the gene matches: 6. Germline V CDR1 and CDR2: SGDLS, YYNGEE. The CDR3 loop reads CASSGRTSGSSNEQFF. CDR3 coding DNA: TGTGCCAGCAGCGGCAGGACTAGCGGGAGTTCCAATGAGCAGTTCTTC.

This clonotype was detected many times. This sequence joins TRBV7-2 and TRBJ2-2, with unresolved D. The CDR3 loop spans 12 amino acids. The germline V and J ends were trimmed by 3 bases and 11 bases, with 10 bases remaining between them. Germline CDR1 and CDR2: SGHTA and FQGNSA. The CDR3 coding sequence is TGTGCCAGCAGCTTTTATGGTAGAGAGCTGTTTTTT. Protein sequence: CASSFYGRELFF. Drawing the rest from reference TRBV7-2 and TRBJ2-2, the complete variable domain is GAGVSQSPSNKVTEKGKDVELRCDPISGHTALYWYRQSLGQGLEFLIYFQGNSAPDKSGLPSDRFSAERTGGSVSTLTIQRTQQEDSAVYLCASSFYGRELFFGEGSRLTVL.

The chain has TRBV7-9 and TRBJ2-1; D is possibly TRBD2 (6 bases). V gave up 8 bases and J gave up 6 bases, with 11 bases separating them. The length of the CDR3 is 12 residues. Germline V CDR1 and CDR2: SEHNR, FQNEAQ (reference sequence). The CDR3 region has the DNA TGTGCCAGCGGCGGGATCACCAATGAGCAGTTCTTC. This encodes CASGGITNEQFF.

The rearrangement links TRBV11-2 to TRBJ2-5, with D possibly TRBD1 on 6 matching bases. The V end lost 6 bases, the J end lost 1 base, and 12 bases lay between the germline ends. Germline V gene sequence: CDR1 SGHAT, CDR2 FQNNGV. The CDR3 is made up of 14 amino acids. Here the CDR3 reads CASRLIQGQETQYF. CDR3 in DNA: TGTGCCAGCAGGCTAATACAGGGCCAAGAGACCCAGTACTTC.

This chain joins TRBV6-2 or TRBV6-3 and TRBJ2-1; 7 bases line up with TRBD1. V gave up 3 bases and J gave up 2 bases; unmatched junction bases: 10. Per germline, CDR1 MNHEY and CDR2 SVGEGT. This CDR3 region has 17 residues. CDR3 region: CASSYRSGTVAYNEQFF. The CDR3 DNA is TGTGCCAGCAGTTATCGTTCCGGGACAGTGGCCTACAATGAGCAGTTCTTC.

This clonotype showed up just a few times. This chain uses TRBV5-1 with TRBJ1-1; 8 bases are a match to TRBD1. J lost 1 base, V lost 4 bases, and 6 bases had no gene match. The CDR3 sequence is 15 residues long. Germline values: CDR1 SGHRS, CDR2 YFSETQ. The CDR3 DNA reads TGCGCCAGCAGCATTCTGACAGGGGCGAACACTGAAGCTTTCTTT. It codes for CASSILTGANTEAFF.

There are a few counts of this clonotype. The rearrangement joins TRBV7-3 to TRBJ2-1; D call uncertain. The V end lost 5 bases, the J end lost 0 bases, and 11 bases lay between the germline ends. CDR3 length: 15 residues. Germline CDR1 reads SGHTA; CDR2 reads FQGTGA. The CDR3 protein is CASSPTQNSYNEQFF. CDR3 sequence (DNA): TGTGCCAGCAGCCCTACCCAGAACTCCTACAATGAGCAGTTCTTC.

V and J are TRBV12-3 or TRBV12-4 and TRBJ2-3; 12 nucleotides agree with TRBD1. V was pared by 10 bases and J by 5 bases, with 4 bases of the junction left unmatched. The length of the CDR3 is 13 residues. The CDR3 region is CAMGQGAGDTQYF. Here the CDR3 DNA reads TGTGCCATGGGACAGGGGGCAGGAGATACGCAGTATTTT.

The gene calls are TRBV12-3 or TRBV12-4 and TRBJ2-7, with D possibly being TRBD1 (5 bases). This CDR3 has 14 amino acids. V lost 5 bases and J 0 bases, leaving 11 bases between the germline ends. The CDR3 loop is CASSTGRSSYEQYF. The CDR3 DNA follows: TGTGCCAGCAGTACAGGCCGTTCCTCCTACGAGCAGTACTTC.

This clonotype showed up just a few times. This chain links TRBV9 with TRBJ2-7, with 9 bases lining up with TRBD2. This CDR3 is 15 amino acids long. Germline lookup yields CDR1 SGDLS and CDR2 YYNGEE. V trimming: 3 bases; J trimming: 5 bases; junction bases outside the gene matches: 9. The CDR3 DNA is TGTGCCAGCAGCGCTGGGGGGACTAGCAGGGACGAGCAGTACTTC. Its protein product is CASSAGGTSRDEQYF.

The J gene is TRBJ2-3, the V gene TRBV7-8; 12 bases are a match to TRBD2. CDR3 length: 15 amino acids. CDR1 SGHVS and CDR2 FQNEAQ come from the germline V gene. V was pared by 4 bases and J by 5 bases, with 4 bases of the junction left unmatched. The DNA of the CDR3 is TGTGCCAGCAGCTGGACTAGCGGGAATAAAGATACGCAGTATTTT. Protein sequence: CASSWTSGNKDTQYF.